The source of this T cell receptor beta chain is a study of T cell changes during pregnancy in multiple sclerosis. The CDR3 runs to 13 residues. Germline assignment: CDR1 MNHEY and CDR2 SMNVEV (reference sequence). V lost 6 bases to trimming and J lost 9 bases, with 15 bases between them. Data came from immunoSEQ multiplex PCR; TCRdb stores just in-frame clones and leaves some out. The sample records fewer than 90,000 clones, just under 95% being singletons. This material consisted of peripheral blood, taken in the first trimester of pregnancy. V gene TRBV27 combines with J gene TRBJ2-1, with D possibly TRBD2 on 6 matching bases. The receptor's source is a female donor with multiple sclerosis, enrolled in a pregnancy study. CDR3 region: CASSQRLVSEQFF. The DNA for the CDR3 is TGTGCCAGCAGCCAAAGACTAGTTTCTGAGCAGTTCTTC.